This T cell receptor beta chain was captured in a study of molecular identifiers for immune sequencing clone quantification. Study-level information: Naive CD8 RNA (roughly 18,000 or 92,000 cells) was divided into five aliquots, with four sequenced.

TCR libraries were built in bulk with a published protocol and specific TCR primers. TCRdb reprocessed the PCR reads via MiXCR and lists one record per CDR3 protein. The data hold 90,000 or so distinct CDR3 sequences, with 25% observed a single time. The CDR3 totals 15 residues. Study-wide findings and caveats: Among effectors, clones above 20 RNA copies held over 98% of molecules; among naive cells, under 1%.

Remarks on this clonotype: Its cognate antigen is unknown. Given a much more abundant clone one base away, this may be a read error.

Sorted cells numbering roughly 19,000 to 1,100,000, with 10%, 30% or 50% RNA, yielded the naive CD8 libraries. Source material: naive CD8+ T cells from blood, with Jurkat cell RNA spiked in. As to subset: FACS-sorted CD8+CD4-CCR7+CD45RA+ naive T cells. The receptor was derived from a human donor in good health. Some libraries in this study had Jurkat cell RNA spiked in. The chain recombines TRBV12-3 or TRBV12-4 with TRBJ2-3; 11 bases are a match to TRBD2. The CDR3: CASSLAGGFTGTQYF. CDR3 nucleotides: TGTGCCAGCAGTCTAGCGGGAGGATTCACAGGTACGCAGTATTTT.